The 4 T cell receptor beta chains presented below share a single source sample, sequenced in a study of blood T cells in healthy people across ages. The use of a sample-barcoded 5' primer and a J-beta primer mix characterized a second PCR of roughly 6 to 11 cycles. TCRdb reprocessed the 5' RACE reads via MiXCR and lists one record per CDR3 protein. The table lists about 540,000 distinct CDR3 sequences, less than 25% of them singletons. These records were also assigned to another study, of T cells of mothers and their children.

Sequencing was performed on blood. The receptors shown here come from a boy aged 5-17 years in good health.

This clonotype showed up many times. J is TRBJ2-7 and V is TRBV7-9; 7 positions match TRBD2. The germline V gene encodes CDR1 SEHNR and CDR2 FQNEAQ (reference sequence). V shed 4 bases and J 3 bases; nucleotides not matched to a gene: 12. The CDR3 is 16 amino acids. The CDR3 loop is CASSSLGGVNVYEQYF. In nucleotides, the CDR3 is TGTGCCAGCAGCTCCCTTGGGGGGGTTAACGTCTACGAGCAGTACTTC.

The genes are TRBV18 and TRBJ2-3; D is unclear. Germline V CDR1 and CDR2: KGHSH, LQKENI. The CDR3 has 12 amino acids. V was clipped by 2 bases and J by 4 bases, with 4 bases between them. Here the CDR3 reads CASSPEADTQYF. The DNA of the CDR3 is TGTGCCAGCTCACCAGAGGCAGATACGCAGTATTTT.

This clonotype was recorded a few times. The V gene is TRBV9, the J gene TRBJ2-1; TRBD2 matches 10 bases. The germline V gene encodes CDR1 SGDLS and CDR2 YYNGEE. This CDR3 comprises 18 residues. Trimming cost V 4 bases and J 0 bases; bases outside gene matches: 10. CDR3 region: CASSPASGGSSSYNEQFF. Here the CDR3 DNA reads TGTGCCAGCAGCCCCGCTAGCGGGGGCAGCAGCTCCTACAATGAGCAGTTCTTC.

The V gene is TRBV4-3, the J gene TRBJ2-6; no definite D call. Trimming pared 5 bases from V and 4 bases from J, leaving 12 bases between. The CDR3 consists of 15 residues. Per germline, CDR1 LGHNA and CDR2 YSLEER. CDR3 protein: CASSASVFGANVLTF. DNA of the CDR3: TGCGCCAGCAGCGCTTCGGTGTTCGGGGCCAACGTCCTGACTTTC.